This TCR beta chain was profiled in a study of immune cell composition in non-small cell lung cancer. On the study more broadly: Most cases were lung adenocarcinoma or squamous cell carcinoma. Findings and limits, study-wide: Tumour TCR-beta clonality showed no significant link to smoking pack-years.

Concerning this clone: Its antigen is not known.

Normal lung sampling was at least 3 cm from the tumour, as distant as possible. Frozen unsorted single-cell suspensions supplied the genomic DNA. The assay was immunoSEQ multiplex PCR, and TCRdb's table has in-frame clones only and misses some. The table has 5,000 to 7,000 clones, more than 70% seen once. In germline, CDR1 is SGHDT, CDR2 YYEEEE. With 0 bases removed from V and 1 base from J, the gap between germline ends came to 4 bases. CDR3 length: 13 amino acids. This receptor was taken from a human donor with non-small cell lung cancer. The V call is TRBV5-6, the J call TRBJ1-1, with D unresolved. Sequences were obtained from non-adjacent lung tissue. The CDR3 nucleotides read TGTGCCAGCAGCTTGGACAGGAACACTGAAGCTTTCTTT. This codes for CASSLDRNTEAFF.